This T cell receptor beta chain is drawn from a study of monozygotic twins with inflammatory bowel disease. In germline, CDR1 is LGHDT, CDR2 YNNKEL (reference sequence). The CDR3 is made up of 16 amino acids. Total RNA amounting to 3,000 to 4,500 ng went into each TCR library. TCRalpha and TCRbeta cDNA went through two nested PCRs of approximately 17 and 9 cycles. TCRdb reanalyzed the 5' RACE reads and collapses them to one entry per CDR3 protein, without DNA. The sample data list some 450,000 distinct CDR3 sequences. On this clonotype: Its antigen is still unknown.

Study conclusions and caveats: Differing T cell subtypes remained indistinguishable. Healthy co-twins had higher TCRbeta inverse Simpson diversity than their IBD twins.

The source material was blood. This sequence was found in a human donor with ulcerative colitis or Crohn's disease, or a healthy co-twin of an affected twin (not recorded which). The genes are TRBV3-1 and TRBJ2-3; as DNA is missing, the TRBD2 call by TCRdb cannot be tested. This CDR3 reads CASSLQLAGGPDTQYF.